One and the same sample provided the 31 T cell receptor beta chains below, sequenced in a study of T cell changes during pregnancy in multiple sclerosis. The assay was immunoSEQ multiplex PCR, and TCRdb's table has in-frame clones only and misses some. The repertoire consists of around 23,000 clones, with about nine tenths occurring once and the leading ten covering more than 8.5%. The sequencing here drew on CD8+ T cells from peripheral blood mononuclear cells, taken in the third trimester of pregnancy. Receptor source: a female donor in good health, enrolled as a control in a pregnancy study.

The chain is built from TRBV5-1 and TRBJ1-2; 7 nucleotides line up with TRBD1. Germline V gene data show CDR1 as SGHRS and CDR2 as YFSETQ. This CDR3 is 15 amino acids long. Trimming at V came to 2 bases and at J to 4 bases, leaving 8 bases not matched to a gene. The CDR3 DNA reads TGCGCCAGCAGCTTCGACAGGGCAAAATCCTATGGCTACACCTTC. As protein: CASSFDRAKSYGYTF.

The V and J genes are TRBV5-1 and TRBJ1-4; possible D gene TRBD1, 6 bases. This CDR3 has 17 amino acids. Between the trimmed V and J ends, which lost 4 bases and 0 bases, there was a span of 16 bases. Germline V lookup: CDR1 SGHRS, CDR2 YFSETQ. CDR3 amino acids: CASSRARNRATNEKLFF. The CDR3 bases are TGCGCCAGCAGCAGGGCCAGGAACAGGGCAACTAATGAAAAACTGTTTTTT.

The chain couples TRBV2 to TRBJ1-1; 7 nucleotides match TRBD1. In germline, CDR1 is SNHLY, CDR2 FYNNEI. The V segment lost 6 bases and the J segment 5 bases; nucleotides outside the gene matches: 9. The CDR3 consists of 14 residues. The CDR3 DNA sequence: TGTGCCAGCAGCGAGGGACAGCCAGGTACTGAAGCTTTCTTT. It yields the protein CASSEGQPGTEAFF.

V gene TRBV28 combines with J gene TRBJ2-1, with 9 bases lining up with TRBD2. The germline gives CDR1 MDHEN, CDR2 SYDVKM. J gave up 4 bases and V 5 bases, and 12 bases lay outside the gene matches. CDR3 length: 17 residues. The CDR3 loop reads CASSGGLAGRVYNEQFF. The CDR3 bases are TGTGCCAGCAGTGGCGGTCTAGCGGGAAGGGTTTACAATGAGCAGTTCTTC.

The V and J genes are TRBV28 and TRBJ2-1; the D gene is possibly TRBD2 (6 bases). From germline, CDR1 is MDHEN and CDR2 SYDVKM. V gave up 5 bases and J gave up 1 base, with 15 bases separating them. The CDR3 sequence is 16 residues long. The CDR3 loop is CASSPRSGRSYNEQFF. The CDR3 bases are TGTGCCAGCAGTCCCCGTAGCGGACGGTCCTACAATGAGCAGTTCTTC.

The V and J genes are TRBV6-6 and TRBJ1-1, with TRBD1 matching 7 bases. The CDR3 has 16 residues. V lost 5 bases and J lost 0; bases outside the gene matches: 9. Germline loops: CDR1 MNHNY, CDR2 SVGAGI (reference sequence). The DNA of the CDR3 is TGTGCCAGCAGTCTTGGAACAGGGGCCCTGAACACTGAAGCTTTCTTT. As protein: CASSLGTGALNTEAFF.

The CDR3 DNA follows: TGTGCCAGCAGCTCGGGACAGGGTCTCGACGAGCAGTACTTC. This sequence encodes CASSSGQGLDEQYF. This chain joins TRBV7-9 and TRBJ2-7; 9 bases are shared with TRBD1. The CDR3 runs 14 residues. J lost 5 bases, V lost 4 bases, and 6 bases had no gene match. The V gene's germline CDR1 is SEHNR and CDR2 FQNEAQ (reference sequence). The full variable domain, completed using reference TRBV7-9 and TRBJ2-7, is DTGVSQNPRHKITKRGQNVTFRCDPISEHNRLYWYRQTLGQGPEFLTYFQNEAQLEKSRLLSDRFSAERPKGSFSTLEIQRTEQGDSAMYLCASSSGQGLDEQYFGPGTRLTVT.

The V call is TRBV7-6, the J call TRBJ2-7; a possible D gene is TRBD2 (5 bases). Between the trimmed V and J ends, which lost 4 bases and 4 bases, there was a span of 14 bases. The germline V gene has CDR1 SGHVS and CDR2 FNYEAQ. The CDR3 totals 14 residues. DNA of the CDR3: TGTGCCAGCAGCTCCCTGGACGGACTGTACGAGCAGTACTTC. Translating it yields CASSSLDGLYEQYF.

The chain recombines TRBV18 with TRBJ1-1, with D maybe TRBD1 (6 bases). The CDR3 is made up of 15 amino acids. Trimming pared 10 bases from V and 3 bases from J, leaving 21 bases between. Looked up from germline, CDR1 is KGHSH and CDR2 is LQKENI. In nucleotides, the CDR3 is TGTGCCATTAACCCACAGGGAACATCGGACACTGAAGCTTTCTTT. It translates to CAINPQGTSDTEAFF.

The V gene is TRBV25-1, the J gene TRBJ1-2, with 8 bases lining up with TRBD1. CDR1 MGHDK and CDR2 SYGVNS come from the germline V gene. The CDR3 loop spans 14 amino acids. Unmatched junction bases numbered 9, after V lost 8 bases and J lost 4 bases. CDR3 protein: CASEGQDGLYGYTF. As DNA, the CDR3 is TGTGCCAGCGAGGGACAGGACGGGCTCTATGGCTACACCTTC.

CDR3 protein: CASSILLGADTYGYTF. As DNA, the CDR3 is TGTGCCAGTAGTATTCTATTAGGGGCAGACACCTATGGCTACACCTTC. The chain uses TRBV19 and TRBJ1-2, with TRBD1 as a possible D gene (5 bases). There are 16 residues in the CDR3. Germline lookup yields CDR1 LNHDA and CDR2 SQIVND (reference sequence). V was clipped by 3 bases and J by 4 bases, with 18 bases between them.

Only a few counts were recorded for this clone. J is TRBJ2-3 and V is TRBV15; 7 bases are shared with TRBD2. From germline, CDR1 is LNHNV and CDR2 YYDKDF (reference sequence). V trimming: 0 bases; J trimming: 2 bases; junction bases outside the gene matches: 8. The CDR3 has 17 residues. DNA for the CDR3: TGTGCCACCAGCAGAGATTCGTCTAGCGGATTCACAGATACGCAGTATTTT. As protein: CATSRDSSSGFTDTQYF. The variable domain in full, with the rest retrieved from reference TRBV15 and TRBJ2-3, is DAMVIQNPRYQVTQFGKPVTLSCSQTLNHNVMYWYQQKSSQAPKLLFHYYDKDFNNEADTPDNFQSRRPNTSFCFLDIRSPGLGDTAMYLCATSRDSSSGFTDTQYFGPGTRLTVL.

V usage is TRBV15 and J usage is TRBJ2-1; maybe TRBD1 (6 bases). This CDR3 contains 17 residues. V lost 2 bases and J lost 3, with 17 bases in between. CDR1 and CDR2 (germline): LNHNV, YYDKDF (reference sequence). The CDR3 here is CATSRSLGSGDYNEQFF. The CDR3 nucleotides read TGTGCCACCAGCAGATCCCTGGGTTCAGGGGACTACAATGAGCAGTTCTTC. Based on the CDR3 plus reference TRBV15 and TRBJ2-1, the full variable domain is DAMVIQNPRYQVTQFGKPVTLSCSQTLNHNVMYWYQQKSSQAPKLLFHYYDKDFNNEADTPDNFQSRRPNTSFCFLDIRSPGLGDTAMYLCATSRSLGSGDYNEQFFGPGTRLTVL.

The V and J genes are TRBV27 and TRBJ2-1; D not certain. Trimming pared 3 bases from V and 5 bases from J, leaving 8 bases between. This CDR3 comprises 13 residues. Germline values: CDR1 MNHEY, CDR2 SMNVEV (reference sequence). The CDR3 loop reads CASSFAQDNEQFF. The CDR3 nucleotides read TGTGCCAGCAGTTTCGCGCAGGACAATGAGCAGTTCTTC.

CDR3 residues: CASSLETSGSTNEQFF. The CDR3 region has the DNA TGCGCCAGCAGCTTGGAGACTAGCGGGAGTACGAATGAGCAGTTCTTC. The chain joins TRBV5-1 to TRBJ2-1; TRBD2 aligns across 12 bases. Germline CDR1 SGHRS, CDR2 YFSETQ. The ends lost 0 bases at V and 7 bases at J; junction bases unmatched: 5. This CDR3 is 16 amino acids long. Drawing the rest from reference TRBV5-1 and TRBJ2-1, the complete variable domain is KAGVTQTPRYLIKTRGQQVTLSCSPISGHRSVSWYQQTPGQGLQFLFEYFSETQRNKGNFPGRFSGRQFSNSRSEMNVSTLELGDSALYLCASSLETSGSTNEQFFGPGTRLTVL.

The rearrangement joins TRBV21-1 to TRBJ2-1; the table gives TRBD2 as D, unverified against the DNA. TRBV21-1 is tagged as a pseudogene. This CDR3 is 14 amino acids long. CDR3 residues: CASTFWSRYNEQFF. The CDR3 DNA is TGTGCCAGCACGTTTTGGTCCCGGTACAATGAGCAGTTCTTC.

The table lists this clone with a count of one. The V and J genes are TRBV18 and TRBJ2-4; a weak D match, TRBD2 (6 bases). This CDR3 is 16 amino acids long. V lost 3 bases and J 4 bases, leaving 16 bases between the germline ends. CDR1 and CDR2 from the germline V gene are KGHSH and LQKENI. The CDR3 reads CASSPTPGEGKNIQYF. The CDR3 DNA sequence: TGTGCCAGCTCACCGACGCCGGGGGAAGGTAAAAACATTCAGTACTTC.

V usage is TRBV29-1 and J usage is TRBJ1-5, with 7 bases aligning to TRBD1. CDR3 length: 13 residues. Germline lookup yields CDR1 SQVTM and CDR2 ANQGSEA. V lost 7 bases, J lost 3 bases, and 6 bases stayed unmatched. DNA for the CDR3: TGCAGCGCAGCCGGGACAGACAATCAGCCCCAGCATTTT. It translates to CSAAGTDNQPQHF.

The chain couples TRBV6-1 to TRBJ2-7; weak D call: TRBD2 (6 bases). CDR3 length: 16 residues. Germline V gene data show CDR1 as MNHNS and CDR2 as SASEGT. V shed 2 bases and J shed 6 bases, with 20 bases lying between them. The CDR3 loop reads CASSERIGGKVSEQYF. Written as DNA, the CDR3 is TGTGCCAGCAGTGAACGAATTGGCGGGAAAGTCTCCGAGCAGTACTTC.

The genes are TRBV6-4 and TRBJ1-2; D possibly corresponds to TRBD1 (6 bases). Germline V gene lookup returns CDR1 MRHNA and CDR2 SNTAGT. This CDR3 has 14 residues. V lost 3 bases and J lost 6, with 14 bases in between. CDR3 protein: CASSDSPGGNGYTF. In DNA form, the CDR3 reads TGTGCCAGCAGTGATAGCCCGGGGGGCAATGGCTACACCTTC.

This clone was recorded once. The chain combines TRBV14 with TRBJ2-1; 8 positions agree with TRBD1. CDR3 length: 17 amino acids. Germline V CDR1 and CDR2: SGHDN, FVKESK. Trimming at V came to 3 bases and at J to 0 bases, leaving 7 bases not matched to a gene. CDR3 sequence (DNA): TGTGCCAGCAGCCAGAGGGACAGGTCGAGCTCCTACAATGAGCAGTTCTTC. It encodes CASSQRDRSSSYNEQFF.

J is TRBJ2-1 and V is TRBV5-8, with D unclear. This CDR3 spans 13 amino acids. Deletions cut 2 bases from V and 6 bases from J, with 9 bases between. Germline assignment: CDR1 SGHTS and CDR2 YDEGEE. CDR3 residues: CASSFSVSNEQFF. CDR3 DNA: TGTGCCAGCAGCTTTTCGGTGAGCAATGAGCAGTTCTTC.

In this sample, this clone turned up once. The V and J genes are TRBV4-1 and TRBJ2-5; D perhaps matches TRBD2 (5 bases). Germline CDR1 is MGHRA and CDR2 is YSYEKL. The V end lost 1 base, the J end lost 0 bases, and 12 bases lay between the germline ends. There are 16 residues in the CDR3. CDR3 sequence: CASSQVISGYQETQYF. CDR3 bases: TGCGCCAGCAGCCAAGTAATTTCGGGGTACCAAGAGACCCAGTACTTC.

The CDR3 here is CATSNDQGALTYGYTF. CDR3 DNA sequence: TGTGCCACCAGCAATGATCAGGGGGCGCTTACCTATGGCTACACCTTC. The rearrangement joins TRBV15 to TRBJ1-2; 8 bases match TRBD1. Germline values: CDR1 LNHNV, CDR2 YYDKDF (reference sequence). V dropped 4 bases and J dropped 4; count of bases not matched to a gene: 11. This CDR3 has 16 residues.

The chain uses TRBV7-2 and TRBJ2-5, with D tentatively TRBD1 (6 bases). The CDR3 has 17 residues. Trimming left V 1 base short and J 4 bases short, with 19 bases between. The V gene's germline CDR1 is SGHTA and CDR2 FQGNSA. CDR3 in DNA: TGTGCCAGCAGCTTAGGGGACACGACTATTCAATTAGAGACCCAGTACTTC. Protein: CASSLGDTTIQLETQYF.

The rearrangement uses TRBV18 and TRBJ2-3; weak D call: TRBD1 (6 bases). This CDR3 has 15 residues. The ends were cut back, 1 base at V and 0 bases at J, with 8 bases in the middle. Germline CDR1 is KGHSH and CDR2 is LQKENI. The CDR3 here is CASSPRGTSTDTQYF. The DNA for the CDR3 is TGTGCCAGCTCACCACGGGGGACAAGCACAGATACGCAGTATTTT.

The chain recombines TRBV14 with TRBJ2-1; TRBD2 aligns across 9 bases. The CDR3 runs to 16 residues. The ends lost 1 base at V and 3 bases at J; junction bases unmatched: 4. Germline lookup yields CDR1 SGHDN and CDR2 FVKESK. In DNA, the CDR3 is TGTGCCAGCAGCCAAGCGACTAGCGGCATCTACAATGAGCAGTTCTTC. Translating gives CASSQATSGIYNEQFF. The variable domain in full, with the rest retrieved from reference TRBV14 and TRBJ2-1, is EAGVTQFPSHSVIEKGQTVTLRCDPISGHDNLYWYRRVMGKEIKFLLHFVKESKQDESGMPNNRFLAERTGGTYSTLKVQPAELEDSGVYFCASSQATSGIYNEQFFGPGTRLTVL.

As DNA, the CDR3 is TGTGCCAGCAGCTTTTTACTAGCGGGAGCCAATGAGCAGTTCTTC. Translating gives CASSFLLAGANEQFF. J is TRBJ2-1 and V is TRBV7-2; 11 positions match TRBD2. V lost 3 bases and J lost 6; bases outside the gene matches: 4. Germline CDR1 SGHTA, CDR2 FQGNSA. The CDR3 runs 15 residues.

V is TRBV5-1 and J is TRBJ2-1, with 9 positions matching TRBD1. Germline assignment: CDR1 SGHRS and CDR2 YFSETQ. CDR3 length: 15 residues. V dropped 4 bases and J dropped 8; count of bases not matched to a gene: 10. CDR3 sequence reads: CASSLGTGPGDEQFF. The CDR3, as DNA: TGCGCCAGCAGCCTAGGGACAGGGCCTGGGGATGAGCAGTTCTTC. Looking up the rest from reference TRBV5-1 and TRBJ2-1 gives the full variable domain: KAGVTQTPRYLIKTRGQQVTLSCSPISGHRSVSWYQQTPGQGLQFLFEYFSETQRNKGNFPGRFSGRQFSNSRSEMNVSTLELGDSALYLCASSLGTGPGDEQFFGPGTRLTVL.

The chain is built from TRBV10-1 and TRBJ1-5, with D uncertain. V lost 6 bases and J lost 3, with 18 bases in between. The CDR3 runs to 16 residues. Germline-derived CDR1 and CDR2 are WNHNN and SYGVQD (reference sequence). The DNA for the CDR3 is TGCGCCAGCAGCCCTCGAGGAGGAGGCGACAATCAGCCCCAGCATTTT. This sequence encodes CASSPRGGGDNQPQHF.

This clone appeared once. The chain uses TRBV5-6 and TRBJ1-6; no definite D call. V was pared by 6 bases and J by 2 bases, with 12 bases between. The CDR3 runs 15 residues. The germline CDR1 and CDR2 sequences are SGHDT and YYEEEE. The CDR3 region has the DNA TGTGCCAGCACCTCGCCGCGAACCTATAATTCACCCCTCCACTTT. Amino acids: CASTSPRTYNSPLHF.